This T cell receptor beta chain was sequenced in a study of PD-1 blockade in classical Hodgkin lymphoma. General study results and limits: In newly diagnosed patients, baseline TCR diversity was reportedly below that of healthy donors.

TCRdb's copy holds only in-frame clones and misses some; the assay was immunoSEQ multiplex PCR. The sample lists roughly 51,000 clones, around 76% occurring once. Trimming shortened V by 4 bases and J by 0 bases, and 1 base separated the two germline ends. This CDR3 spans 11 amino acids. In germline, CDR1 is DFQATT, CDR2 SNEGSKA (reference sequence). The time point here: cycle 4 day 1 (C4D1), after less than seven weeks of nivolumab. After autologous stem cell transplantation all patients relapsed, and prior brentuximab vedotin exposure differed between cohorts. As concerns this clone: Its antigen is still unknown.

The chain links TRBV20-1 to TRBJ1-3; D unclear. The receptor's source is a human donor with classical Hodgkin lymphoma. The specimen comprised peripheral blood mononuclear cells (PBMCs), sampled before the fourth cycle of nivolumab. The CDR3 bases are TGCAGTGCTATCTCTGGAAACACCATATATTTT. This translates into CSAISGNTIYF.